Following are 24 T cell receptor beta chains from one sample sequenced in a study of blood T cell repertoires in COVID-19. Assay: immunoSEQ multiplex PCR; the TCRdb copy retains only in-frame clones and omits some. The sample records 150,000 to 200,000 clones, around 83% being singletons. Material for sequencing was peripheral blood. The receptors were gathered from a woman in her 70s who had recovered from COVID-19.

The rearrangement uses TRBV5-1 and TRBJ1-3; perhaps TRBD1 as D (5 bases). The V end lost 4 bases, the J end lost 2 bases, and 13 bases lay between the germline ends. This CDR3 contains 15 residues. Germline V gene data show CDR1 as SGHRS and CDR2 as YFSETQ. CDR3 amino acids: CASSRSAGPGNTIYF. In nucleotides, the CDR3 is TGCGCCAGCAGCCGATCCGCGGGGCCTGGAAACACCATATATTTT.

V is TRBV2 and J is TRBJ2-1; the D gene is possibly TRBD2 (6 bases). The CDR3 is 17 amino acids. Germline CDR1 and CDR2: SNHLY and FYNNEI. V was cut by 2 bases and J by 1 base, with 15 bases left in between. Here the CDR3 reads CASSELPLARSYNEQFF. The CDR3 coding sequence is TGTGCCAGCAGTGAACTCCCTCTAGCGCGATCCTACAATGAGCAGTTCTTC.

This chain uses TRBV27 with TRBJ1-2, with D possibly matching TRBD1 (5 bases). Trimming took 6 bases from V and 8 from J, leaving 16 bases between them. Germline loops: CDR1 MNHEY, CDR2 SMNVEV (reference sequence). CDR3 length equals 13 residues. The CDR3 region has the DNA TGTGCCAGCAGGCCGGCGGGGGGTGAGGGCTACACCTTC. Its protein product is CASRPAGGEGYTF.

Of note for this clone: This sample includes further DNA sequences coding for the same CDR3. This chain connects TRBV18 to TRBJ1-5; D remains ambiguous. The CDR3 length is 14 residues. Germline CDR1 and CDR2: KGHSH and LQKENI. Trimming removed 6 bases from V and 2 bases from J, with 11 bases in between. CDR3 residues: CASSPPGGNQPQHF. The DNA for the CDR3 is TGTGCCAGCTCGCCCCCCGGGGGCAATCAGCCCCAGCATTTT.

The chain links TRBV2 to TRBJ2-5, with 13 nucleotides matching TRBD2. The CDR3 covers 20 residues. With 8 bases clipped from V and 5 bases from J, the junction kept 23 bases outside the gene matches. In germline, CDR1 is SNHLY, CDR2 FYNNEI. CDR3 sequence reads: CASRRAGPGGLAGSVETQYF. CDR3 bases: TGTGCCAGCCGAAGGGCAGGGCCTGGGGGACTAGCGGGGTCCGTGGAGACCCAGTACTTC.

The gene calls are TRBV5-4 and TRBJ2-3; the match to TRBD2 covers 10 bases. Germline CDR1 SGHNT, CDR2 YYREEE (reference sequence). This CDR3 spans 15 amino acids. Trimming took 4 bases from V and 5 from J; bases not matched to a gene: 7. CDR3 residues: CASSPGTSDRDTQYF. The CDR3 DNA is TGTGCCAGCAGCCCCGGGACTAGCGACAGAGATACGCAGTATTTT.

The chain couples TRBV12-3 or TRBV12-4 to TRBJ2-7, with TRBD2 identical over 7 bases. The CDR3 is 13 amino acids. Losses at the gene ends were 5 bases for V and 5 bases for J; bases not matched to a gene: 6. In nucleotides, the CDR3 is TGTGCCAGCAGTCGAGCGGGGCCCGACGAGCAGTACTTC. Its translation is CASSRAGPDEQYF.

The CDR3 nucleotides read TGTGCCAGCTCACCAGGGACAGGGCCCATGGGAGGTGAAGCTTTCTTT. It specifies CASSPGTGPMGGEAFF. The chain joins TRBV18 to TRBJ1-1; 9 bases match TRBD1. Germline V gives CDR1 KGHSH, CDR2 LQKENI. The CDR3 loop spans 16 amino acids. The J segment lost 7 bases and the V segment lost 2 bases, leaving 11 bases of the junction unmatched. The entire variable domain, with the rest obtained from reference TRBV18 and TRBJ1-1, is as follows: NAGVMQNPRHLVRRRGQEARLRCSPMKGHSHVYWYRQLPEEGLKFMVYLQKENIIDESGMPKERFSAEFPKEGPSILRIQQVVRGDSAAYFCASSPGTGPMGGEAFFGQGTRLTVV.

J is TRBJ2-2 and V is TRBV2, with D uncertain. Germline V gene lookup returns CDR1 SNHLY and CDR2 FYNNEI. The CDR3 is 16 amino acids. V gave up 1 base and J gave up 1 base, with 10 bases separating them. The CDR3 coding sequence is TGTGCCAGCAGTGAAGTGGCAGCTAGGAACACCGGGGAGCTGTTTTTT. Protein sequence: CASSEVAARNTGELFF.

The chain carries TRBV20-1 and TRBJ2-7; 8 nucleotides align to TRBD2. Per the germline V gene, CDR1 is DFQATT and CDR2 is SNEGSKA (reference sequence). The CDR3 contains 15 residues. The V segment lost 3 bases and the J segment 7 bases; nucleotides outside the gene matches: 14. CDR3 sequence reads: CSASGLAGQEWEQYF. The CDR3 nucleotides are TGCAGTGCTAGTGGGTTAGCGGGGCAAGAGTGGGAGCAGTACTTC.

The V and J genes are TRBV10-3 and TRBJ2-1, with TRBD2 matching 8 bases. This CDR3 is 12 amino acids long. From germline, CDR1 is ENHRY and CDR2 SYGVKD. The J segment lost 7 bases and the V segment lost 10 bases, leaving 6 bases of the junction unmatched. CDR3 amino acids: CATGLAGNEQFF. CDR3 DNA: TGTGCCACCGGACTAGCAGGAAATGAGCAGTTCTTC.

This chain connects TRBV28 to TRBJ2-5; tentative D call: TRBD2 (6 bases). V was shortened by 6 bases and J by 1 base, with 18 bases between the two germline ends. Per germline, CDR1 MDHEN and CDR2 SYDVKM. The CDR3 is 16 residues long. The DNA for the CDR3 is TGTGCCAGCAGCCCATATGGGGGGAGCGCCCAAGAGACCCAGTACTTC. Amino acid sequence: CASSPYGGSAQETQYF.

This chain uses TRBV5-1 with TRBJ2-3; 9 positions match TRBD2. The CDR3 consists of 16 residues. The germline CDR1 and CDR2 sequences are SGHRS and YFSETQ. The V segment lost 1 base and the J segment 0 bases; nucleotides outside the gene matches: 3. The DNA for the CDR3 is TGCGCCAGCAGCTTGCCTAGCGGGGATAGCACAGATACGCAGTATTTT. Its protein product is CASSLPSGDSTDTQYF.

The J gene is TRBJ1-5, the V gene TRBV21-1; the table calls TRBD1, which could not be checked here. TRBV21-1 is a listed pseudogene. This CDR3 comprises 16 residues. CDR3 in amino acids: CASSKPTGISNQPQHF. For the CDR3, the DNA is TGTGCCAGCAGCAAACCTACAGGGATTAGCAATCAGCCCCAGCATTTT.

The chain has TRBV25-1 and TRBJ2-1; perhaps TRBD2 as D (5 bases). Germline lookup yields CDR1 MGHDK and CDR2 SYGVNS. The CDR3 covers 15 residues. V was cut by 3 bases and J by 0 bases, with 9 bases left in between. The CDR3 nucleotides are TGTGCCAGCAGTGAGTTGCGGGCCTCCTACAATGAGCAGTTCTTC. It codes for CASSELRASYNEQFF.

V gene TRBV5-6 combines with J gene TRBJ2-3; 12 bases align to TRBD2. The V segment lost 3 bases and the J segment 1 base; nucleotides outside the gene matches: 0. Germline CDR1 SGHDT, CDR2 YYEEEE. The CDR3 has 15 residues. CDR3 amino acids: CASSWTSGGTDTQYF. CDR3 DNA sequence: TGTGCCAGCAGCTGGACTAGCGGGGGCACAGATACGCAGTATTTT.

The chain recombines TRBV5-4 with TRBJ1-2; 7 positions agree with TRBD1. V trimming: 5 bases; J trimming: 4 bases; junction bases outside the gene matches: 8. The CDR3 consists of 14 residues. The germline CDR1 and CDR2 sequences are SGHNT and YYREEE (reference sequence). CDR3 loop: CASRHPTGSYGYTF. The CDR3 DNA follows: TGTGCCAGCAGACACCCGACAGGGTCCTATGGCTACACCTTC.

This chain connects TRBV27 to TRBJ2-3; D not resolved. Germline V lookup: CDR1 MNHEY, CDR2 SMNVEV (reference sequence). The V end lost 7 bases, the J end lost 4 bases, and 9 bases lay between the germline ends. The CDR3 spans 12 residues. Here the CDR3 reads CASTDTADTQYF. CDR3 in DNA: TGTGCCAGCACCGACACTGCAGATACGCAGTATTTT.

This clone was observed a handful of times. This chain joins TRBV7-7 and TRBJ2-1, with a possible D match to TRBD1 (5 bases). This CDR3 is built from 16 residues. The V and J ends lost 1 base and 2 bases respectively, with 12 bases between them. Germline lookup yields CDR1 SSHAT and CDR2 FNYEAQ (reference sequence). This chain's CDR3 is CASSLGGAEPYNEQFF. In DNA form, the CDR3 reads TGTGCCAGCAGCTTAGGTGGGGCCGAGCCCTACAATGAGCAGTTCTTC.

This chain links TRBV4-1 with TRBJ2-7; maybe TRBD2 (6 bases). Germline V gives CDR1 MGHRA, CDR2 YSYEKL. With 3 bases removed from V and 7 bases from J, the gap between germline ends came to 19 bases. The CDR3 runs to 15 residues. The DNA for the CDR3 is TGCGCCAGCAGCCAGAATTACGGGACTTCGGGTGAGCAGTACTTC. It encodes CASSQNYGTSGEQYF.

This chain links TRBV19 with TRBJ1-2; D possibly corresponds to TRBD1 (5 bases). Between the trimmed V and J ends, which lost 7 bases and 1 base, there was a span of 13 bases. Germline V gene lookup returns CDR1 LNHDA and CDR2 SQIVND (reference sequence). There are 14 residues in the CDR3. CDR3 region: CASTSTASNYGYTF. Written as DNA, the CDR3 is TGTGCCAGTACCTCGACAGCCAGTAACTATGGCTACACCTTC.

V is TRBV7-2 and J is TRBJ2-2; D is unclear. Germline lookup yields CDR1 SGHTA and CDR2 FQGNSA. V was shortened by 1 base and J by 7 bases, with 10 bases between the two germline ends. This CDR3 comprises 14 residues. Here the CDR3 DNA reads TGTGCCAGCAGCTTAGATTTGAGCGTCGGGGAGCTGTTTTTT. Translated, it gives CASSLDLSVGELFF.

This clone was counted a single time. The V gene is TRBV27, the J gene TRBJ2-1, with TRBD2 matching 7 bases. The CDR3 has 16 amino acids. J gave up 9 bases and V 11 bases, and 22 bases lay outside the gene matches. CDR1 and CDR2 (germline): MNHEY, SMNVEV (reference sequence). CDR3 protein: CAPPKAPSGEGIEQFF. The DNA for the CDR3 is TGTGCCCCTCCCAAGGCCCCCTCGGGGGAGGGTATTGAGCAGTTCTTC.

The chain links TRBV28 to TRBJ1-1; D gene uncertain. The CDR3 runs 13 residues. CDR1 is MDHEN and CDR2 is SYDVKM in the germline V gene. The V end was cut by 6 bases, the J end by 3 bases, with 11 bases between. CDR3 residues: CASSGEVDTEAFF. CDR3 nucleotide sequence: TGTGCCAGCAGCGGGGAGGTGGACACTGAAGCTTTCTTT.